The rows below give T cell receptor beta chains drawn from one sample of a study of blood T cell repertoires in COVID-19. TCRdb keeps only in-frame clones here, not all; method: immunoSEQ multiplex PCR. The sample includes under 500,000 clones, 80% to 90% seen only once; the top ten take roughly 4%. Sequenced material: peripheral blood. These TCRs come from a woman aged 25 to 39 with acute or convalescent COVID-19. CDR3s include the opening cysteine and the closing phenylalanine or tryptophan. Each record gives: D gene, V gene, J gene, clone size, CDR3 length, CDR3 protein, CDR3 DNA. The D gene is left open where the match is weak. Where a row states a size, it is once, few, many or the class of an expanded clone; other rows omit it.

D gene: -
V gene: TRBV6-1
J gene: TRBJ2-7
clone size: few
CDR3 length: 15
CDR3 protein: CASSEAGRGFGEQYF
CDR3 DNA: TGTGCCAGCAGTGAGGCCGGACGAGGGTTTGGCGAGCAGTACTTC

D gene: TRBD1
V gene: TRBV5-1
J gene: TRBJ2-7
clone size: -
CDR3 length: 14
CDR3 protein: CASSFGTGGYEQYF
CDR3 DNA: TGCGCCAGCAGCTTTGGGACAGGGGGGTACGAGCAGTACTTC

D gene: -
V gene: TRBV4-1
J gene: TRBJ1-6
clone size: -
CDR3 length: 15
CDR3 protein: CASRPNTGFGSPLHF
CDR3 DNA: TGCGCCAGCAGGCCCAATACAGGGTTCGGCTCACCCCTCCACTTT

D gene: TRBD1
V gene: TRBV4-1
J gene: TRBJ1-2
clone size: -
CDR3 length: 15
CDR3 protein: CASSFRQGSNYGYTF
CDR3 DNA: TGCGCCAGCAGCTTTCGACAGGGATCTAACTATGGCTACACCTTC

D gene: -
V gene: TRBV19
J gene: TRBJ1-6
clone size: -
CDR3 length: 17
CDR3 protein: CASSPGTAGAGNSPLHF
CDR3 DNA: TGTGCCAGTAGTCCGGGGACTGCCGGAGCCGGGAATTCACCCCTCCACTTT

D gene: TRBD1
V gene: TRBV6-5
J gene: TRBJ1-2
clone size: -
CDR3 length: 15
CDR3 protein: CASRRGQGAIYGYTF
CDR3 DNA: TGTGCCAGCAGGCGGGGACAGGGGGCAATCTATGGCTACACCTTC

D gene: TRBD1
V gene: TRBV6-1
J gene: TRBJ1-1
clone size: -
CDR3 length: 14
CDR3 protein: CASSEGYRGSEAFF
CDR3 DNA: TGTGCCAGCAGTGAAGGATACAGGGGATCTGAAGCTTTCTTT

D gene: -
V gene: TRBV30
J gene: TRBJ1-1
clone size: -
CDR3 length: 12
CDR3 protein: CAWRKDYTEAFF
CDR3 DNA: TGTGCCTGGAGGAAAGACTACACTGAAGCTTTCTTT

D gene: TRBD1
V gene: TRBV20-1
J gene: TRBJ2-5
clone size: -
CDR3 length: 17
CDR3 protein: CSASPGGTGVLGETQYF
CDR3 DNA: TGCAGTGCTAGTCCAGGGGGAACAGGGGTCCTCGGGGAGACCCAGTACTTC

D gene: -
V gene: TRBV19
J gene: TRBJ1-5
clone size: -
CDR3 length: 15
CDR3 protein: CASSIRHGANQPQHF
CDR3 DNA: TGTGCCAGTAGTATCCGACATGGGGCTAATCAGCCCCAGCATTTT